The 21 T cell receptor beta chains listed next were all sequenced from one sample in a study of blood T cell repertoires in COVID-19. Libraries were prepared by immunoSEQ multiplex PCR; TCRdb keeps only in-frame clonotypes and omits some of them. The sample records 280,000 or so clones, roughly 85% being singletons. Sequencing was performed on PBMCs or T cells enriched from blood (not recorded which). These receptors all come from a man aged 25 to 40 who had recovered from COVID-19.

This chain links TRBV6-4 with TRBJ1-5, with a tentative D call TRBD1 (5 bases). Trimming pared 6 bases from V and 6 bases from J, leaving 15 bases between. Germline V gene lookup returns CDR1 MRHNA and CDR2 SNTAGT. The CDR3 consists of 14 residues. The CDR3 nucleotides are TGTGCCAGCAGCGGAGGGCAGGGAGGTCAGCCCCAGCATTTT. This translates into CASSGGQGGQPQHF.

This clone was recorded once. J is TRBJ1-5 and V is TRBV6-5; no clear D. Between the trimmed V and J ends, which lost 6 bases and 4 bases, there was a span of 10 bases. Germline loops: CDR1 MNHEY, CDR2 SVGAGI. CDR3 size: 13 residues. As DNA, the CDR3 is TGTGCCAGCAGAGGTGGAGTTAATCAGCCCCAGCATTTT. It yields the protein CASRGGVNQPQHF.

This clone showed up just a few times. V and J are TRBV7-9 and TRBJ1-4, with D perhaps matching TRBD1 (5 bases). The CDR3 runs 15 residues. Germline V lookup: CDR1 SEHNR, CDR2 FQNEAQ (reference sequence). Trimming stripped 5 bases from V and 4 bases from J, with 14 bases between. The CDR3 protein is CASSPRLTVNEKLFF. The CDR3 bases are TGTGCCAGCAGCCCTAGACTGACAGTTAATGAAAAACTGTTTTTT.

This chain joins TRBV2 and TRBJ1-1, with D tentatively TRBD1 (5 bases). CDR3 size: 11 residues. Germline V gene data show CDR1 as SNHLY and CDR2 as FYNNEI. V was shortened by 10 bases and J by 6 bases, with 12 bases between the two germline ends. The CDR3 region has the DNA TGTGCCATCCAGGGAATCGCTGAAGCTTTCTTT. It translates to CAIQGIAEAFF.

This sequence joins TRBV5-1 and TRBJ2-1; TRBD2 aligns across 8 bases. V trimming: 7 bases; J trimming: 4 bases; junction bases outside the gene matches: 10. Germline assignment: CDR1 SGHRS and CDR2 YFSETQ. The CDR3 spans 15 residues. The CDR3 DNA reads TGCGCCAGCCAATCGGGCGGGGGGCTATACAATGAGCAGTTCTTC. As protein: CASQSGGGLYNEQFF.

The chain carries TRBV4-2 and TRBJ2-1; D is perhaps TRBD2 (7 bases). V gave up 1 base and J gave up 2 bases, with 9 bases separating them. The CDR3 sequence is 15 residues long. Germline V CDR1 and CDR2: LGHNA, YNFKEQ. CDR3 sequence reads: CASSQAGGPYNEQFF. CDR3 DNA sequence: TGTGCCAGCAGCCAAGCCGGGGGGCCCTACAATGAGCAGTTCTTC.

The V call is TRBV20-1, the J call TRBJ2-7; possibly TRBD1 for D (7 bases). Per germline, CDR1 DFQATT and CDR2 SNEGSKA (reference sequence). CDR3 length: 13 residues. Trimming cost V 3 bases and J 3 bases, with 12 bases left between them. In DNA form, the CDR3 reads TGCAGTGCTAGTGGAGGGGGCGTCTACGAGCAGTACTTC. Protein: CSASGGGVYEQYF.

The rearrangement uses TRBV19 and TRBJ2-7; 7 positions agree with TRBD2. The CDR3 totals 15 residues. V lost 7 bases, J lost 0 bases, and 9 bases stayed unmatched. The germline gives CDR1 LNHDA, CDR2 SQIVND (reference sequence). The CDR3 spells CASTFSSGLSYEQYF. The DNA for the CDR3 is TGTGCCAGTACCTTTTCTAGCGGCCTCTCCTACGAGCAGTACTTC. Full variable domain (rest looked up from reference TRBV19 and TRBJ2-7): DGGITQSPKYLFRKEGQNVTLSCEQNLNHDAMYWYRQDPGQGLRLIYYSQIVNDFQKGDIAEGYSVSREKKESFPLTVTSAQKNPTAFYLCASTFSSGLSYEQYFGPGTRLTVT.

This chain joins TRBV5-8 and TRBJ1-5, with 7 positions matching TRBD1. There are 13 residues in the CDR3. Germline CDR1 is SGHTS and CDR2 is YDEGEE. After removal of 6 bases from V and 5 bases from J, the junction contained 5 bases not matched to a gene. The CDR3 DNA reads as TGTGCCAGCATCGAGGACAGGTATCAGCCCCAGCATTTT. Its translation is CASIEDRYQPQHF. Looking up the rest from reference TRBV5-8 and TRBJ1-5 gives the full variable domain: EAGVTQSPTHLIKTRGQQATLRCSPISGHTSVYWYQQALGLGLQFLLWYDEGEERNRGNFPPRFSGRQFPNYSSELNVNALELEDSALYLCASIEDRYQPQHFGDGTRLSIL.

The rearrangement joins TRBV12-2 to TRBJ1-1; the D call in the table, TRBD1, was not verified against the DNA. TRBV12-2 is labeled a pseudogene. This CDR3 is built from 19 residues. CDR3 amino acids: CASRQSGQGLGVMNTEAFF. As DNA, the CDR3 is TGTGCAAGTCGACAAAGCGGCCAGGGGCTGGGGGTTATGAACACTGAAGCTTTCTTT.

The V and J genes are TRBV7-3 and TRBJ2-3; D may be TRBD2 (7 bases). CDR3 length: 19 residues. Germline assignment: CDR1 SGHTA and CDR2 FQGTGA. Trimming shortened V by 6 bases and J by 1 base, and 26 bases separated the two germline ends. CDR3 bases: TGTGCCAGCAGTTCCGGGGGCGGGGGCCTTGCTTGGGGCACAGATACGCAGTATTTT. Translated: CASSSGGGGLAWGTDTQYF.

The rearrangement joins TRBV25-1 to TRBJ1-1; the match to TRBD1 covers 7 bases. Trimming removed 4 bases from V and 5 bases from J; junction bases left unmatched: 10. The V gene's germline CDR1 is MGHDK and CDR2 SYGVNS. This CDR3 region has 15 residues. CDR3: CASSGTGQGKTEAFF. For the CDR3, the DNA is TGTGCCAGCAGTGGGACAGGCCAAGGGAAAACTGAAGCTTTCTTT.

This sequence joins TRBV6-2 or TRBV6-3 and TRBJ1-6; tentative D call: TRBD1 (6 bases). The length of the CDR3 is 15 residues. Germline assignment: CDR1 MNHEY and CDR2 SVGEGT. V dropped 0 bases and J dropped 14 bases, with 17 bases sitting between them. CDR3 nucleotides: TGTGCCAGCAGTTACTCAATTCCCGCGACAGGTGCCCTCCACTTT. Translating gives CASSYSIPATGALHF.

This rearrangement joins TRBV7-9 to TRBJ1-4, with D tentatively TRBD1 (5 bases). The CDR3 extends over 16 amino acids. Germline V gene sequence: CDR1 SEHNR, CDR2 FQNEAQ (reference sequence). V was shortened by 5 bases and J by 0 bases, with 13 bases between the two germline ends. Here the CDR3 reads CASSHGTPATNEKLFF. The CDR3 nucleotides read TGTGCCAGCAGCCATGGGACTCCAGCAACTAATGAAAAACTGTTTTTT.

The rearrangement links TRBV25-1 to TRBJ1-1; D is undetermined. CDR3 size: 13 residues. Trimming left V 8 bases short and J 1 base short, with 11 bases between. Germline-derived CDR1 and CDR2 are MGHDK and SYGVNS. The CDR3: CASRQTRNTEAFF. CDR3 nucleotides: TGTGCCAGCCGACAAACGAGGAACACTGAAGCTTTCTTT.

The V call is TRBV12-1, the J call TRBJ2-3; TRBD2, as called in the table, went unchecked against the DNA. TRBV12-1 is a listed pseudogene. This CDR3 comprises 18 residues. CDR3 DNA: TGTGCCAGCAGCTTCCGGGGGCTAGCGGGGGTCGGGCGTGATACGCAGTATTTT. Its translation is CASSFRGLAGVGRDTQYF.

This clone appeared a few times. The rearrangement joins TRBV6-5 to TRBJ1-1; no reliable D call. CDR1 is MNHEY, CDR2 SVGAGI, per germline. This CDR3 is 13 amino acids long. Trimming pared 7 bases from V and 5 bases from J, leaving 14 bases between. CDR3 sequence (DNA): TGTGCCAGCACTGCCGTGTCGAGTACTGAAGCTTTCTTT. As protein: CASTAVSSTEAFF.

V and J are TRBV5-6 and TRBJ1-3; TRBD1 might be the D (5 bases). Germline assignment: CDR1 SGHDT and CDR2 YYEEEE. The CDR3 length is 14 residues. The V end lost 1 base, the J end lost 2 bases, and 7 bases lay between the germline ends. The CDR3 DNA reads TGTGCCAGCAGCTTGACAGGTGCTGGAAACACCATATATTTT. It encodes CASSLTGAGNTIYF. Using reference TRBV5-6 and TRBJ1-3 for the parts outside the CDR3, the full variable domain is DAGVTQSPTHLIKTRGQQVTLRCSPKSGHDTVSWYQQALGQGPQFIFQYYEEEERQRGNFPDRFSGHQFPNYSSELNVNALLLGDSALYLCASSLTGAGNTIYFGEGSWLTVV.

A single count supports this clone. The chain recombines TRBV6-5 with TRBJ1-5; 8 nucleotides line up with TRBD1. J gave up 6 bases and V 6 bases, and 7 bases lay outside the gene matches. The CDR3 is made up of 14 amino acids. Germline CDR1 is MNHEY and CDR2 is SVGAGI. Written as DNA, the CDR3 is TGTGCCAGCAGCGGGCAGGGGGCAGGTCAGCCCCAGCATTTT. It encodes CASSGQGAGQPQHF.

V is TRBV11-1 and J is TRBJ2-1; TRBD2 is a possible D gene (5 bases). In germline, CDR1 is SGHAT, CDR2 FQDESV (reference sequence). CDR3 length: 12 residues. V was shortened by 3 bases and J by 12 bases, with 12 bases between the two germline ends. The CDR3 DNA is TGTGCCAGCAGCTTTCGGGGTAGGATGCAGTTCTTC. Translated, it gives CASSFRGRMQFF.

This chain joins TRBV10-3 and TRBJ1-2; 7 positions match TRBD1. CDR1 ENHRY and CDR2 SYGVKD come from the germline V gene. The CDR3 contains 14 residues. Trimming took 6 bases from V and 2 from J; bases not matched to a gene: 6. CDR3 DNA: TGTGCCATCAGAGACAGGGTTTCCAACTATGGCTACACCTTC. This codes for CAIRDRVSNYGYTF.